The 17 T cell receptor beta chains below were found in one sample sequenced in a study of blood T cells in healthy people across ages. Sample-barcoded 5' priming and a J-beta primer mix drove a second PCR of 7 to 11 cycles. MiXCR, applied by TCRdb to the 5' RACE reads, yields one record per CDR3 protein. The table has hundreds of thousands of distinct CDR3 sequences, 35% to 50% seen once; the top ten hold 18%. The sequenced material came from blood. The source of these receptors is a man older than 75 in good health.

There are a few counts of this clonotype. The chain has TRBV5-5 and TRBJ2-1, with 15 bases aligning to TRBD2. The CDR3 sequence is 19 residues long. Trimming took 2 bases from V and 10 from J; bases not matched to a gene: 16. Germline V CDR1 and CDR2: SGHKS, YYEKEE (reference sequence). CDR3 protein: CASSLVRGLAGGPGKEQFF. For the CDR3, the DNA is TGTGCCAGCAGCTTAGTCCGGGGACTAGCGGGAGGTCCTGGCAAAGAGCAGTTCTTC.

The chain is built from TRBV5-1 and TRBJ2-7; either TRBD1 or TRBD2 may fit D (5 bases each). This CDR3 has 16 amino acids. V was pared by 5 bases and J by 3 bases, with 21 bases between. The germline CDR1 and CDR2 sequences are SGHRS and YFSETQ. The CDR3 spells CASSSLTGTPHYEQYF. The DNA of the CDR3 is TGCGCCAGCAGTTCATTGACCGGGACCCCCCACTACGAGCAGTACTTC.

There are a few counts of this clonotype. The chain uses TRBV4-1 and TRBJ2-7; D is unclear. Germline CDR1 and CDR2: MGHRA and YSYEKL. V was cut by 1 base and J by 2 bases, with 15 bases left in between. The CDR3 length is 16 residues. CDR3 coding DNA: TGCGCCAGCAGCCAAGGGGTTTCCAGCCGGGCCTACGAGCAGTACTTC. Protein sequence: CASSQGVSSRAYEQYF.

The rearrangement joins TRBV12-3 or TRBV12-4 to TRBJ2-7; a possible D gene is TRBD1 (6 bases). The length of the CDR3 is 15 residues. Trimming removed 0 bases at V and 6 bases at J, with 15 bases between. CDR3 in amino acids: CASSLASGQRCEQYF. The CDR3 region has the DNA TGTGCCAGCAGTTTAGCCAGCGGACAGCGCTGCGAGCAGTACTTC.

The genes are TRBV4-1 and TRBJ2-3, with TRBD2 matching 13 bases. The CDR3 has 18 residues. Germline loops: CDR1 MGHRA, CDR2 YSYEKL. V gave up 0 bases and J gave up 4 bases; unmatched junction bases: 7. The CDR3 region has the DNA TGCGCCAGCAGCCAAGAGGGTACTAGCGGGGGGGCCCCAGATACGCAGTATTTT. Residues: CASSQEGTSGGAPDTQYF.

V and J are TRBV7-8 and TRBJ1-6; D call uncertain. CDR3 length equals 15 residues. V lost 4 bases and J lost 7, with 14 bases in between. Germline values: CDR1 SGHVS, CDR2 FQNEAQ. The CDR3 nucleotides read TGTGCCAGCAGCTCTATGGCCGGGGAGAATTCACCCCTCCACTTT. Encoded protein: CASSSMAGENSPLHF.

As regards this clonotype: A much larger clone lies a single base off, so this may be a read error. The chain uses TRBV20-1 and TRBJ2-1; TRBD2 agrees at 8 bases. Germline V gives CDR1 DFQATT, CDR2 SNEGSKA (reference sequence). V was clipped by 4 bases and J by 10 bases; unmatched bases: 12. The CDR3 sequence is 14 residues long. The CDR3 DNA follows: TGCAGTGCTACTAAGCGGGGGATTACTTACGAGCAGTTCTTC. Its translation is CSATKRGITYEQFF.

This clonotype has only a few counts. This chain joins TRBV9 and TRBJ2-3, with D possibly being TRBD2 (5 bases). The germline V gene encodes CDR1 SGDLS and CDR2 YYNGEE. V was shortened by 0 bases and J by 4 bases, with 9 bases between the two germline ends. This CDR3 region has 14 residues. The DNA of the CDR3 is TGTGCCAGCAGCGTAGTCGGGAAGGCAGATACGCAGTATTTT. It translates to CASSVVGKADTQYF.

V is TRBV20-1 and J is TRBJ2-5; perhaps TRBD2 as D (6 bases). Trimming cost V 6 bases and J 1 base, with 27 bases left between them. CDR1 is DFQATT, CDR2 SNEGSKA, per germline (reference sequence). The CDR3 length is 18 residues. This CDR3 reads CSARLIPGRGISQETQYF. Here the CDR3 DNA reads TGCAGTGCCAGATTGATACCGGGACGCGGGATTTCCCAAGAGACCCAGTACTTC.

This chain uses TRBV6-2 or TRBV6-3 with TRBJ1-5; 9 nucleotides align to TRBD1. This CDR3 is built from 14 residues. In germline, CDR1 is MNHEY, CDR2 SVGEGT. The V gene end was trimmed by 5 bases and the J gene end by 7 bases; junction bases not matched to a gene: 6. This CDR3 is CASSTPGQGQPQHF. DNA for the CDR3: TGTGCCAGCAGTACCCCGGGACAGGGCCAGCCCCAGCATTTT.

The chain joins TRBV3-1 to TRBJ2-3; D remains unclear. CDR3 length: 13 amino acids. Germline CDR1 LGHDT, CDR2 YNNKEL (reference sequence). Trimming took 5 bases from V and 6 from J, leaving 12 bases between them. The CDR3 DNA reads TGTGCCAGCAGCTCGGATGTAGGGGATACGCAGTATTTT. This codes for CASSSDVGDTQYF.

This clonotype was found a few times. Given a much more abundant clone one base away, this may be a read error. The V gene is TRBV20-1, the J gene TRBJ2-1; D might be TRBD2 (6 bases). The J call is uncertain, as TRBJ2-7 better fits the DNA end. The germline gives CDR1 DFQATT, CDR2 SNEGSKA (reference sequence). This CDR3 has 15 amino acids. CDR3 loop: CSARDRSGLYNEQYF. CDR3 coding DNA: TGCAGTGCTAGAGATCGGTCGGGACTCTACAATGAGCAGTACTTC.

Written as DNA, the CDR3 is TGTGCCAGCAGCGTCGGGGGCGAGGTTGAAAAACTGTTTTTT. The encoded protein is CASSVGGEVEKLFF. The rearrangement joins TRBV9 to TRBJ1-4; D perhaps matches TRBD1 (6 bases). The CDR3 has 14 residues. CDR1 is SGDLS and CDR2 is YYNGEE in the germline V gene. Trimming took 2 bases from V and 7 from J, leaving 12 bases between them.

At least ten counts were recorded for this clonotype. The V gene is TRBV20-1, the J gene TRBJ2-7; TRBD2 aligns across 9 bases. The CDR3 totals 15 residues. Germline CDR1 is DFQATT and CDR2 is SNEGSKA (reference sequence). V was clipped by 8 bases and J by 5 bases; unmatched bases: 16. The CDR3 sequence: CSTTAGSGSPHEQYF. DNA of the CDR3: TGCAGTACGACCGCGGGTAGCGGGAGTCCCCACGAGCAGTACTTC.

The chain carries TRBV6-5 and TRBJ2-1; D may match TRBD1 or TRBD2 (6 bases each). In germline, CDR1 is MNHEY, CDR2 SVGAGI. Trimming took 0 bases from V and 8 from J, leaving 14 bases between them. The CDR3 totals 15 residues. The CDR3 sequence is CASSYSGGDTYEQFF. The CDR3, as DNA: TGTGCCAGCAGTTACTCGGGGGGCGATACATATGAGCAGTTCTTC.

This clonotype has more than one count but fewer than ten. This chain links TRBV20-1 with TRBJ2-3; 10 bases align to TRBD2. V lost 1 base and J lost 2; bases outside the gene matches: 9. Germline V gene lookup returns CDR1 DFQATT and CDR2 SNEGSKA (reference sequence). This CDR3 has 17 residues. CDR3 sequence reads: CSARGDTGTSDTDTQYF. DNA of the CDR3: TGCAGTGCTAGAGGAGACACCGGGACTAGCGACACAGATACGCAGTATTTT.

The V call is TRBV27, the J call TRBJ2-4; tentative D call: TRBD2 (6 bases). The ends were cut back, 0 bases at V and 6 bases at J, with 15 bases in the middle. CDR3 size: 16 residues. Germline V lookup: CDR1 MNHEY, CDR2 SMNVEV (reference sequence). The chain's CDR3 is CASSLSAAGGPNIQYF. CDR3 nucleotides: TGTGCCAGCAGTTTATCGGCAGCGGGTGGCCCAAACATTCAGTACTTC.